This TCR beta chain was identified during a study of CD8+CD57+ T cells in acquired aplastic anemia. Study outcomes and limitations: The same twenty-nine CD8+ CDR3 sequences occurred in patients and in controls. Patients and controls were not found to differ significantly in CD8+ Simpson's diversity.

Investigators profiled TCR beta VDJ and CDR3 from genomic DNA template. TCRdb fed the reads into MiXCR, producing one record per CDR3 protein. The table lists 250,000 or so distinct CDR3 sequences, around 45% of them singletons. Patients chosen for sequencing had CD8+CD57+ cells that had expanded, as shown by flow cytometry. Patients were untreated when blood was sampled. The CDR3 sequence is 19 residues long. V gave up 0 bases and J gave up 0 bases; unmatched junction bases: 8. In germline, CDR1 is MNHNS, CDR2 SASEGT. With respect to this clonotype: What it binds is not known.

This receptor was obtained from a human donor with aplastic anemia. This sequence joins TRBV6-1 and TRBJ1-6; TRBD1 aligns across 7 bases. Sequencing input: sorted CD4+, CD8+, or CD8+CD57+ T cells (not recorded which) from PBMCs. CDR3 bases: TGTGCCAGCAGTGAAGCGCGAGGGGGCCAAAGCTCCTATAATTCACCCCTCCACTTT. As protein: CASSEARGGQSSYNSPLHF.